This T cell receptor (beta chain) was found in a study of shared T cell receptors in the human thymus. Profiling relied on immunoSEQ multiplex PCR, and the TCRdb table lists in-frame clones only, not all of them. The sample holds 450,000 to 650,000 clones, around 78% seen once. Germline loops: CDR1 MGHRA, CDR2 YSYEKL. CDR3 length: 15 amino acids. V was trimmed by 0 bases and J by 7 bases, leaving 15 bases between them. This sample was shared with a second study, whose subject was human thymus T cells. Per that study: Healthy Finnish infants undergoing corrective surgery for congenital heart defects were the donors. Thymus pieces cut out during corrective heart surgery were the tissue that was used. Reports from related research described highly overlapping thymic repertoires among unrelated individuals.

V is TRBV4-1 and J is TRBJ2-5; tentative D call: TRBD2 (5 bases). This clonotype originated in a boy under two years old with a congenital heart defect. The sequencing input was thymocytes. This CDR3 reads CASSQDWQTRGTQYF. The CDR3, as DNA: TGCGCCAGCAGCCAAGATTGGCAGACCCGGGGGACCCAGTACTTC.